Listed here are 10 T cell receptor beta chains from one sample, sequenced in a study of blood T cells in healthy people across ages. A second about 6 to 12 cycle PCR used barcoded and J-beta primers. MiXCR, applied by TCRdb to the 5' RACE reads, yields one record per CDR3 protein. The data contain about 570,000 distinct CDR3 sequences, approximately 25% of them singletons. The source material was blood. Every receptor here comes from a woman aged 70-85 years in good health.

This clonotype was observed at least ten times. The J gene is TRBJ1-3, the V gene TRBV3-1; no clear D gene. This CDR3 comprises 17 residues. Germline V CDR1 and CDR2: LGHDT, YNNKEL (reference sequence). V gave up 4 bases and J gave up 0 bases, with 16 bases separating them. The CDR3 spells CASSRRNDGLSGNTIYF. Written as DNA, the CDR3 is TGTGCCAGCAGCCGGCGAAACGACGGACTCTCTGGAAACACCATATATTTT.

Of note for this clonotype: One end of the junction is discordant with germline, which a read error may explain. V and J are TRBV4-2 and TRBJ2-7, with D possibly called TRBD1 or TRBD2 (5 bases each). The length of the CDR3 is 16 residues. Germline CDR1 and CDR2: LGHNA and YNFKEQ. The DNA for the CDR3 is TGTGCCAGCAGCCAAGAGGTTGCAGGGAGCTCCTACGAGCAGTCCTTC. This encodes CASSQEVAGSSYEQSF.

The chain joins TRBV9 to TRBJ1-4; D is possibly TRBD1 (6 bases). The CDR3 totals 16 residues. Trimming removed 2 bases from V and 4 bases from J, with 15 bases in between. CDR1 and CDR2 from the germline V gene are SGDLS and YYNGEE. CDR3 nucleotide sequence: TGTGCCAGCAGCGTGTCCGGACAGCCGAGTAATGAAAAACTGTTTTTT. This sequence encodes CASSVSGQPSNEKLFF.

This clonotype was seen more than once but under ten times. V gene TRBV7-8 combines with J gene TRBJ2-1, with TRBD1 identical over 7 bases. V lost 5 bases and J lost 7; bases outside the gene matches: 11. The germline V gene has CDR1 SGHVS and CDR2 FQNEAQ. The CDR3 spans 15 residues. The CDR3 region has the DNA TGTGCCAGCAGCGTACAGGGGTCGGTGAGAAATGAGCAGTTCTTC. Its protein product is CASSVQGSVRNEQFF. The complete variable domain, with remaining parts taken from reference TRBV7-8 and TRBJ2-1, reads GAGVSQSPRYKVAKRGQDVALRCDPISGHVSLFWYQQALGQGPEFLTYFQNEAQLDKSGLPSDRFFAERPEGSVSTLKIQRTQQEDSAVYLCASSVQGSVRNEQFFGPGTRLTVL.

J is TRBJ2-1 and V is TRBV29-1, with unresolved D. From germline, CDR1 is SQVTM and CDR2 ANQGSEA. The V and J ends lost 3 bases and 11 bases respectively, with 11 bases between them. This CDR3 is 11 amino acids long. The CDR3 is CSVDDRQKQFF. The CDR3 DNA sequence: TGCAGCGTTGATGACCGGCAAAAGCAGTTCTTC.

This chain uses TRBV4-1 with TRBJ2-5; 14 nucleotides line up with TRBD2. The V segment lost 4 bases and the J segment 3 bases; nucleotides outside the gene matches: 4. The germline V gene has CDR1 MGHRA and CDR2 YSYEKL. The CDR3 is 16 amino acids. The CDR3 sequence is CASSRRTSGGKETQYF. In DNA, the CDR3 is TGCGCCAGCAGCCGCCGGACTAGCGGGGGGAAAGAGACCCAGTACTTC.

This clonotype has just a few counts. The chain couples TRBV7-2 to TRBJ2-5; perhaps TRBD2 as D (6 bases). V was clipped by 6 bases and J by 7 bases, with 15 bases between them. The CDR3 contains 13 residues. CDR1 SGHTA and CDR2 FQGNSA come from the germline V gene. The CDR3 loop is CASREGGGGTQYF. DNA for the CDR3: TGTGCCAGCAGAGAGGGAGGAGGAGGGACCCAGTACTTC.

This chain links TRBV6-5 with TRBJ1-4; tentatively, D is TRBD1 (6 bases). The V and J ends lost 6 bases and 10 bases respectively, with 12 bases between them. CDR1 is MNHEY and CDR2 is SVGAGI in the germline V gene. This CDR3 contains 12 residues. This CDR3 reads CASRPLGGKLFF. The CDR3 coding sequence is TGTGCCAGCAGGCCCCTAGGGGGAAAACTGTTTTTT.

This chain joins TRBV20-1 and TRBJ2-5, with 7 positions matching TRBD2. The length of the CDR3 is 16 residues. Germline V gives CDR1 DFQATT, CDR2 SNEGSKA (reference sequence). Losses at the gene ends were 7 bases for V and 4 bases for J; bases not matched to a gene: 18. The CDR3 coding sequence is TGCAGTGTCTCAGCCACCCTAGCGGCGCGGGGAGAGACCCAGTACTTC. As protein: CSVSATLAARGETQYF.

This chain joins TRBV5-1 and TRBJ2-4, with a tentative D call TRBD2 (7 bases). The CDR3 runs to 18 residues. Germline V CDR1 and CDR2: SGHRS, YFSETQ. Between the trimmed V and J ends, which lost 3 bases and 9 bases, there was a span of 28 bases. CDR3 sequence: CASSSTGGVTGLWGIQYF. CDR3 nucleotides: TGCGCCAGCAGCTCGACGGGAGGTGTGACAGGTTTATGGGGCATTCAGTACTTC.